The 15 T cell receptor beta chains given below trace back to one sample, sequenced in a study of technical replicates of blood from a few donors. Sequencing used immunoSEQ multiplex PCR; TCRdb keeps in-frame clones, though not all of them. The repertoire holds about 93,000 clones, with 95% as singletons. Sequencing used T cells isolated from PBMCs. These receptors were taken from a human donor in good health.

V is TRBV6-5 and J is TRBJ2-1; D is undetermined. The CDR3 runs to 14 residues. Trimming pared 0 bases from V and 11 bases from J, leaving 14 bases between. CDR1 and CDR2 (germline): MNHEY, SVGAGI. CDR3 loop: CASSYSSPGRKQFF. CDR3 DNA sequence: TGTGCCAGCAGTTACTCGAGCCCCGGCAGGAAGCAGTTCTTC.

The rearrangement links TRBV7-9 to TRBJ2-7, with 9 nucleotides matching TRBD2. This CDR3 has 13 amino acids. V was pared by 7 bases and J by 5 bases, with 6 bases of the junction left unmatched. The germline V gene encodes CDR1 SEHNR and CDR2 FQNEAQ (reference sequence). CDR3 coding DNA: TGTGCCAGCAAGGCGGGAGGGCCTCACGAGCAGTACTTC. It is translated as CASKAGGPHEQYF.

The CDR3 loop reads CASSFPVRGPGQETQYF. In DNA form, the CDR3 reads TGCGCCAGCAGCTTTCCCGTTCGAGGTCCCGGTCAAGAGACCCAGTACTTC. The chain is built from TRBV5-1 and TRBJ2-5; D gene ambiguous. The V end was cut by 2 bases, the J end by 2 bases, with 19 bases between. Germline CDR1 SGHRS, CDR2 YFSETQ. CDR3 length: 17 residues.

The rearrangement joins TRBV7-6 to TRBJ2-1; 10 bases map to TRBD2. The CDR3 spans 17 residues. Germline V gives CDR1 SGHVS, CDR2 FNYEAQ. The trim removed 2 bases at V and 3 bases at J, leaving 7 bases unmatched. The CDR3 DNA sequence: TGTGCCAGCAGCTTATGGGTCCAGCGGGAGGGCTACAATGAGCAGTTCTTC. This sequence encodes CASSLWVQREGYNEQFF.

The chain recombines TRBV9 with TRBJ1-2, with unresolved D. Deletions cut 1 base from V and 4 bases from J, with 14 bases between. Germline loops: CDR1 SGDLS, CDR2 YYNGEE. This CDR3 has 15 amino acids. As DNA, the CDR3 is TGTGCCAGCAGCGTAATAGCCCTCGGGAGCTATGGCTACACCTTC. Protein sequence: CASSVIALGSYGYTF.

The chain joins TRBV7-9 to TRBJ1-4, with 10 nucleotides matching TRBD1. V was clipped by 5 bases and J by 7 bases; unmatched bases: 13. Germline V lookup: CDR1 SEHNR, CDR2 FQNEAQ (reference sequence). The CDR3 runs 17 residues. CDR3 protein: CASSPRPGQGRTEKLFF. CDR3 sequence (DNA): TGTGCCAGCAGCCCCCGCCCGGGACAGGGGCGCACTGAAAAACTGTTTTTT.

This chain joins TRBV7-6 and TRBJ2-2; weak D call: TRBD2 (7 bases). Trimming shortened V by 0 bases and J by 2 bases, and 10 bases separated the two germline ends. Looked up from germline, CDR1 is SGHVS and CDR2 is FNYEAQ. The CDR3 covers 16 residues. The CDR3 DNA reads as TGTGCCAGCAGCTTAGCGGGGGGGCTTAACACCGGGGAGCTGTTTTTT. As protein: CASSLAGGLNTGELFF.

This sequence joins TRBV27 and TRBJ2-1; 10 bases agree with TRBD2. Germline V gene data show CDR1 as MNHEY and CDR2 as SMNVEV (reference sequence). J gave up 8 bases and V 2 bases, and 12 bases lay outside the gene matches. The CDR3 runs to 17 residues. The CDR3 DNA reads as TGTGCCAGCAGTTTAGGTACGGGACTAGCGATTCCCCATGAGCAGTTCTTC. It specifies CASSLGTGLAIPHEQFF.

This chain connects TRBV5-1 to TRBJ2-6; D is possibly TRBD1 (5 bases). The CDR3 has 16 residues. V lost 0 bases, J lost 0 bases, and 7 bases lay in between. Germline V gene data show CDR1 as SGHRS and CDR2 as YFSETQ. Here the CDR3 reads CASSLAGSSGANVLTF. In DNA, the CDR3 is TGCGCCAGCAGCTTGGCAGGGTCCTCTGGGGCCAACGTCCTGACTTTC.

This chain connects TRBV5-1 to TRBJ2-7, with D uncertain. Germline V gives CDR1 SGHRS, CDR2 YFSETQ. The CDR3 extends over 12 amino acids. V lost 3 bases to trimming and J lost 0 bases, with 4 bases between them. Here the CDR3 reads CASSSSSYEQYF. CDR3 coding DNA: TGCGCCAGCAGCTCCAGCTCCTACGAGCAGTACTTC.

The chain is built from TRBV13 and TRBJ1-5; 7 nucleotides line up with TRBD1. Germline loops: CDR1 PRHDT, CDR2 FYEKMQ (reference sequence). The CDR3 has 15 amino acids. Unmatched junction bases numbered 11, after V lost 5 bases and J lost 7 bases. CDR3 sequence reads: CASSRGRKGGQPQHF. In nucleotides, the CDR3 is TGTGCCAGCAGCAGGGGGCGCAAGGGTGGACAGCCCCAGCATTTT.

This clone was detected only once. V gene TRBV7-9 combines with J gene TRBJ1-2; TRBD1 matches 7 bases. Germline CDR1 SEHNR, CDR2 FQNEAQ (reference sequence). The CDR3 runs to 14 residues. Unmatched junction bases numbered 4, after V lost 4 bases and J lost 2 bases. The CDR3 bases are TGTGCCAGCAGCTACGGACAGGACAACTATGGCTACACCTTC. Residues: CASSYGQDNYGYTF.

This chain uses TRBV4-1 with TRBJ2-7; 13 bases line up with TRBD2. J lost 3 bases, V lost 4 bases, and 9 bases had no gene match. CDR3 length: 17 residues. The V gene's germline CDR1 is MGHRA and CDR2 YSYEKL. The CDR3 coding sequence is TGCGCCAGCAGCCCTACGACTAGCGGGAGGTCCCTCTACGAGCAGTACTTC. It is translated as CASSPTTSGRSLYEQYF.

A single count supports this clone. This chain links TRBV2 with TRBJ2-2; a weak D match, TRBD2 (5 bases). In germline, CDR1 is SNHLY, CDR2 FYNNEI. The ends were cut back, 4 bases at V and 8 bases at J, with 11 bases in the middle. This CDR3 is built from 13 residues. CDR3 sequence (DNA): TGTGCCAGCAGTGTCGGGGAGAAGGGGGAGCTGTTTTTT. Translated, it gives CASSVGEKGELFF.

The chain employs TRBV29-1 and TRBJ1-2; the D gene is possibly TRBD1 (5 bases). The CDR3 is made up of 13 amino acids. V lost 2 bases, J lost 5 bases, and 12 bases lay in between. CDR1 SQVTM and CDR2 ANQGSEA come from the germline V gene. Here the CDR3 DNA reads TGCAGCGTTGAAAGTCCGGGGGGATATGGCTACACCTTC. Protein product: CSVESPGGYGYTF.